The 16 T cell receptor beta chains given below trace back to one sample, sequenced in a study of T cell repertoires in ileal Crohn's disease. Profiled with immunoSEQ multiplex PCR; TCRdb holds only in-frame clones, not every one. Here the sample spans roughly 3,200 clones, around 68% being singletons. The time point is: proximal margin of the surgical specimen (macroscopically non-inflamed). The sequenced material came from ileal tissue. These receptors were obtained from an adult with Crohn's disease.

By share of the sample, this clone is medium-sized. The rearrangement uses TRBV7-3 and TRBJ2-5; 8 bases agree with TRBD1. CDR3 length: 13 amino acids. Germline V gives CDR1 SGHTA, CDR2 FQGTGA. With V trimmed by 5 bases and J by 4 bases, 3 bases remained unmatched. The CDR3 region has the DNA TGTGCCAGCAGCCAGGGGGCGGGAGAGACCCAGTACTTC. This encodes CASSQGAGETQYF.

V is TRBV18 and J is TRBJ1-4, with D possibly being TRBD1 (6 bases). Germline lookup yields CDR1 KGHSH and CDR2 LQKENI. V lost 8 bases and J lost 6, with 10 bases in between. CDR3 length: 12 amino acids. CDR3 bases: TGTGCCAGCGGTACAGGGTATGAAAAACTGTTTTTT. Residues: CASGTGYEKLFF.

The chain is built from TRBV7-6 and TRBJ2-3; 10 nucleotides align to TRBD2. The V gene's germline CDR1 is SGHVS and CDR2 FNYEAQ. The CDR3 runs to 19 residues. V lost 1 base and J lost 0; bases outside the gene matches: 10. The CDR3 sequence: CASSLVSSASGGSTDTQYF. The CDR3 DNA sequence: TGTGCCAGCAGCTTAGTTTCTAGCGCTAGCGGGGGAAGCACAGATACGCAGTATTTT.

This chain connects TRBV28 to TRBJ1-2; 8 bases line up with TRBD1. Germline V CDR1 and CDR2: MDHEN, SYDVKM. V shed 3 bases, J shed 5 bases, and the junction held 11 bases outside the gene matches. CDR3 size: 16 residues. The CDR3 sequence is CASSFSDRVAKYGYTF. In DNA form, the CDR3 reads TGTGCCAGCAGTTTTTCGGACAGGGTTGCGAAGTATGGCTACACCTTC.

This clone occurred a few times. The chain combines TRBV6-1 with TRBJ1-5; D unclear. The germline V gene encodes CDR1 MNHNS and CDR2 SASEGT. There are 13 residues in the CDR3. V lost 6 bases and J lost 7, with 13 bases in between. The CDR3 protein is CASRKGGSQPQHF. In DNA, the CDR3 is TGTGCCAGCAGGAAAGGAGGATCCCAGCCCCAGCATTTT.

CDR3 DNA sequence: TGTGCCAGCAGTCGTAGCGGGAGTGGGCTCGAGCAGTACTTC. It codes for CASSRSGSGLEQYF. The chain employs TRBV6-5 and TRBJ2-7; 9 nucleotides agree with TRBD2. CDR3 length: 14 amino acids. CDR1 is MNHEY, CDR2 SVGAGI, per germline. V lost 5 bases and J lost 6; bases outside the gene matches: 8.

By frequency in the sample, this clone is large. CDR3 sequence (DNA): TGTGCCTGGAGTGTGCTGGGGGGCAGTCCTATGAGGGGCTACACCTTC. Encoded protein: CAWSVLGGSPMRGYTF. V gene TRBV30 combines with J gene TRBJ1-2; maybe TRBD1 (6 bases). This CDR3 is built from 16 residues. Germline V gene data show CDR1 as GTSNPN and CDR2 as SVGIG (reference sequence). Deletions cut 0 bases from V and 8 bases from J, with 22 bases between.

V is TRBV18 and J is TRBJ1-1; weak D call: TRBD1 (6 bases). The CDR3 is 16 residues long. The germline V gene has CDR1 KGHSH and CDR2 LQKENI. V dropped 0 bases and J dropped 0 bases, with 11 bases sitting between them. CDR3 residues: CASSPPDGGLNTEAFF. CDR3 DNA: TGTGCCAGCTCACCACCCGACGGGGGGCTGAACACTGAAGCTTTCTTT.

The chain is built from TRBV23-1 and TRBJ1-5; 7 bases align to TRBD1. TRBV23-1 is an ORF; its function is uncertain. CDR3 length: 13 residues. V gave up 2 bases and J gave up 9 bases; unmatched junction bases: 4. In DNA, the CDR3 is TGCGCCAGCAGTCAAACAGGGGTTTTGCCCCAGCATTTT. Residues: CASSQTGVLPQHF.

The chain employs TRBV13 and TRBJ1-3, with D hard to call. The CDR3 extends over 17 amino acids. The V end was cut by 5 bases, the J end by 0 bases, with 17 bases between. The germline CDR1 and CDR2 sequences are PRHDT and FYEKMQ (reference sequence). The DNA for the CDR3 is TGTGCCAGCAGCCACCCCTCGGTACTTTACTCTGGAAACACCATATATTTT. Encoded protein: CASSHPSVLYSGNTIYF.

Sample share makes this clone medium-sized. The rearrangement uses TRBV19 and TRBJ2-2; D is uncertain. This CDR3 has 14 residues. Trimming took 3 bases from V and 1 from J, leaving 6 bases between them. Germline V CDR1 and CDR2: LNHDA, SQIVND (reference sequence). CDR3 nucleotides: TGTGCCAGTAGTATCGTGAGGAACACCGGGGAGCTGTTTTTT. Amino acids: CASSIVRNTGELFF.

This clone was counted once. V usage is TRBV5-6 and J usage is TRBJ2-7; D is tentatively TRBD1 or TRBD2 (6 bases each). The CDR3 runs 16 residues. Trimming removed 4 bases from V and 4 bases from J, with 21 bases in between. Germline V lookup: CDR1 SGHDT, CDR2 YYEEEE. The CDR3 loop is CASSRRGGNYVYEQYV. The CDR3 DNA reads TGTGCCAGCAGCCGGAGAGGGGGGAATTACGTGTACGAGCAGTACGTC.

This clone has only one observation. This CDR3 is CASSLNRELGELFF. The CDR3 region has the DNA TGTGCCAGCAGCTTGAACCGGGAGTTAGGGGAGCTGTTTTTT. This rearrangement joins TRBV5-4 to TRBJ2-2; tentatively, D is TRBD2 (6 bases). Germline CDR1 and CDR2: SGHNT and YYREEE (reference sequence). The V gene lost 1 base and the J gene lost 8 bases, with 12 bases spanning the gap. The CDR3 extends over 14 amino acids.

This clone has only a few counts. The chain couples TRBV6-1 to TRBJ2-1; a weak D match, TRBD2 (6 bases). In germline, CDR1 is MNHNS, CDR2 SASEGT. The ends were cut back, 1 base at V and 5 bases at J, with 18 bases in the middle. The CDR3 length is 17 residues. CDR3 in amino acids: CASSEGQRLVGNNEQFF. The CDR3, as DNA: TGTGCCAGCAGTGAAGGGCAGAGACTAGTAGGTAACAATGAGCAGTTCTTC.

The sample holds a few counts of this clone. The chain couples TRBV11-1 to TRBJ2-1; no firm D call. This CDR3 is built from 14 residues. V was cut by 1 base and J by 9 bases, with 13 bases left in between. CDR1 and CDR2 from the germline V gene are SGHAT and FQDESV (reference sequence). CDR3 sequence: CASSLETAMGEQFF. CDR3 coding DNA: TGTGCCAGCAGCTTAGAAACGGCGATGGGTGAGCAGTTCTTC.

In its sample, this clone ranks as medium-sized. The DNA for the CDR3 is TGTGCCAGCAGGGCCGGGACAGGTTTTAACTATGGCTACACCTTC. Its translation is CASRAGTGFNYGYTF. The rearrangement joins TRBV2 to TRBJ1-2; 8 bases agree with TRBD1. Germline-derived CDR1 and CDR2 are SNHLY and FYNNEI. The junction had 7 bases not matched to a gene; V was cut back by 6 bases and J by 1 base. CDR3 size: 15 residues.